This record concerns one TCR beta chain sequence. This table comes from immunoSEQ multiplex PCR, and its TCRdb copy is limited to in-frame clones, with some not included. The data hold around 1.1 million clones, with roughly 77% observed a single time. The data originate from a study of shared clonotypes between healthy human individuals. This CDR3 has 12 amino acids. The germline V gene encodes CDR1 LNHNV and CDR2 YYDKDF (reference sequence). With 1 base removed from V and 14 bases from J, the gap between germline ends came to 11 bases. This chain joins TRBV15 and TRBJ1-4, with D uncertain. The receptor's source is a man aged 18 to 35 in good health. Some clones in this sample may be carry-over from other donors' samples. Material: memory CD4+ T cells from PBMCs. Indicated subset: CD45RA-negative fraction. CDR3 region: CATSRGVTRLFF. The CDR3 DNA reads TGTGCCACCAGCAGAGGCGTCACTAGGCTGTTTTTT.